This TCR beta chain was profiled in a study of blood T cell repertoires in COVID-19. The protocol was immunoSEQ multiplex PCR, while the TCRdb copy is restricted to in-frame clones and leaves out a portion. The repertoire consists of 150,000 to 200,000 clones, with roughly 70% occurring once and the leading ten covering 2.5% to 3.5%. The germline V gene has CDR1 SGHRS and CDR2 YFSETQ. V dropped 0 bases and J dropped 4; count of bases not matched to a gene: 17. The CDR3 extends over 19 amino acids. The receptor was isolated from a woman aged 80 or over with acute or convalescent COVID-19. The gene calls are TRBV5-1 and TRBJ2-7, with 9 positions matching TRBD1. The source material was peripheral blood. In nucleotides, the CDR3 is TGCGCCAGCAGCTTGGGGGGTAGTCTTATCGGGACAGGGATGTACGAGCAGTACTTC. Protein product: CASSLGGSLIGTGMYEQYF.